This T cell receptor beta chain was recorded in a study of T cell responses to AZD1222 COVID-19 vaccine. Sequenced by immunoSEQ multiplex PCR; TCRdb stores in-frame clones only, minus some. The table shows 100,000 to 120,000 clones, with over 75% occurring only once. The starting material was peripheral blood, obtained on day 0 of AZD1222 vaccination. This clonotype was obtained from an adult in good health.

The CDR3 spells CASSLAYNYEQYF. The CDR3 DNA reads TGTGCCAGCAGCTTAGCGTACAACTACGAGCAGTACTTC. V gene TRBV7-2 combines with J gene TRBJ2-7; D remains ambiguous. The germline V gene has CDR1 SGHTA and CDR2 FQGNSA. Trimming took 0 bases from V and 3 from J, leaving 6 bases between them. CDR3 length: 13 residues.